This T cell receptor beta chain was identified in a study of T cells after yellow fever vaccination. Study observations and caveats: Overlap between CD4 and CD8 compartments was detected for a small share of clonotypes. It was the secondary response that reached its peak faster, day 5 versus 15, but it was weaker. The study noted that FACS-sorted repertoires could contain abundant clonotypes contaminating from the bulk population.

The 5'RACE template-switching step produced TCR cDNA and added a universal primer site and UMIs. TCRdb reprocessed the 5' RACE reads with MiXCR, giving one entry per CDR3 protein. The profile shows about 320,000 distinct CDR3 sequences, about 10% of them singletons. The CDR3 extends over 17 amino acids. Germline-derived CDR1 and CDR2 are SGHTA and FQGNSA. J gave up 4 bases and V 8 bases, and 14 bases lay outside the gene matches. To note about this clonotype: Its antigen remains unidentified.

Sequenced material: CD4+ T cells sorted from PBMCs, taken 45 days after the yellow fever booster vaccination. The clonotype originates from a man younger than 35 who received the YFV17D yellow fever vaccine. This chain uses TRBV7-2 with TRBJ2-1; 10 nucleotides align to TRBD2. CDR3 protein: CASPLGLAGAGYNEQFF. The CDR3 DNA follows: TGTGCCAGCCCTCTTGGGCTAGCGGGGGCCGGGTACAATGAGCAGTTCTTC.